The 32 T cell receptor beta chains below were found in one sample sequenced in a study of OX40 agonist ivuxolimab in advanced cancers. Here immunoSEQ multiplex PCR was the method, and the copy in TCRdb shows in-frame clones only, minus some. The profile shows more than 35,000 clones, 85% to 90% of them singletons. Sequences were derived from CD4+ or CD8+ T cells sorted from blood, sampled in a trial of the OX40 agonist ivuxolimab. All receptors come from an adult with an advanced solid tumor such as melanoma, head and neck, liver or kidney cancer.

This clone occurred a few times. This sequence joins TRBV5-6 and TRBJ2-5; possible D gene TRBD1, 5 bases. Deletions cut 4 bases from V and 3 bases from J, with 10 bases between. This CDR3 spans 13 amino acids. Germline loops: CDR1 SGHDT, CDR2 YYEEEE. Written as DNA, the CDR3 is TGTGCCAGCAGCCTAGACAGTAAAGAGACCCAGTACTTC. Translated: CASSLDSKETQYF.

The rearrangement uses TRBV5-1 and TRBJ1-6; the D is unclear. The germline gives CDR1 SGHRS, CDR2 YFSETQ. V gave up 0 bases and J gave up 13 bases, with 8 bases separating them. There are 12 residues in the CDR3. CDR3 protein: CASSLGSSPLHF. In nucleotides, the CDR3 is TGCGCCAGCAGCTTGGGATCGTCTCCCCTCCACTTT. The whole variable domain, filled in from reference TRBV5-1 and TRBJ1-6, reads KAGVTQTPRYLIKTRGQQVTLSCSPISGHRSVSWYQQTPGQGLQFLFEYFSETQRNKGNFPGRFSGRQFSNSRSEMNVSTLELGDSALYLCASSLGSSPLHFGNGTRLTVT.

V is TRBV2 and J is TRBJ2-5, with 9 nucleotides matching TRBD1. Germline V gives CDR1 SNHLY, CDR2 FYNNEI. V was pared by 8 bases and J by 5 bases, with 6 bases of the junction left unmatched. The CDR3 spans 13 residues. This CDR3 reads CASLGQGGETQYF. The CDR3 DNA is TGTGCCAGCTTGGGACAGGGCGGTGAGACCCAGTACTTC.

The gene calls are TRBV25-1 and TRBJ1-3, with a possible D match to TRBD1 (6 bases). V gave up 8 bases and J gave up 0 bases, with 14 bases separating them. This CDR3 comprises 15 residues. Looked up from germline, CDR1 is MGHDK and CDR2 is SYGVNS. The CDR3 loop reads CASHRGPNSGNTIYF. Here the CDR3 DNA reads TGTGCCAGCCACCGGGGGCCCAACTCTGGAAACACCATATATTTT.

Here the CDR3 DNA reads TGTGCCAGCAGTCGGGACTCAACCTACGAGCAGTACTTC. This translates into CASSRDSTYEQYF. The chain uses TRBV5-4 and TRBJ2-7; D is perhaps TRBD2 (6 bases). The CDR3 contains 13 residues. Trimming left V 5 bases short and J 2 bases short, with 11 bases between. Looked up from germline, CDR1 is SGHNT and CDR2 is YYREEE (reference sequence).

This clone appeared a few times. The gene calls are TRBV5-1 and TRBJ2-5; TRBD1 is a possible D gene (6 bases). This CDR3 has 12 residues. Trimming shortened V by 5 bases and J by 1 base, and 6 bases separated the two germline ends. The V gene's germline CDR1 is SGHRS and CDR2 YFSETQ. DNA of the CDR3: TGCGCCAGCAGAGGGGGCCAAGAGACCCAGTACTTC. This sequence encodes CASRGGQETQYF.

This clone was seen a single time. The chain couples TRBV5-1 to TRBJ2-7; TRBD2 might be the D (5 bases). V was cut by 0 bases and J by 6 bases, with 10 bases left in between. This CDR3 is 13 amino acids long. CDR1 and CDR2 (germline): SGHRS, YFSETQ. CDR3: CASSLVYGVEQYF. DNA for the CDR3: TGCGCCAGCAGCTTGGTTTACGGGGTCGAGCAGTACTTC.

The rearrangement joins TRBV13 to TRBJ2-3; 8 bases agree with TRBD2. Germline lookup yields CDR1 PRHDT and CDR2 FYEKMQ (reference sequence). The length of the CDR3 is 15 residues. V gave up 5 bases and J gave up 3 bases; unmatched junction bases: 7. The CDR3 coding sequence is TGTGCCAGCAGCCCGCGGGGGGTCGGGACAGATACGCAGTATTTT. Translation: CASSPRGVGTDTQYF.

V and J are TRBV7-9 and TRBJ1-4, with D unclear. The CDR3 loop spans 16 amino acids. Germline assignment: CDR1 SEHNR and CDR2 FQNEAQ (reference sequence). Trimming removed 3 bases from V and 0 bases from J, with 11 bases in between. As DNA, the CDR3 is TGTGCCAGCAGCTTCACGGCGTTGCCAACTAATGAAAAACTGTTTTTT. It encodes CASSFTALPTNEKLFF.

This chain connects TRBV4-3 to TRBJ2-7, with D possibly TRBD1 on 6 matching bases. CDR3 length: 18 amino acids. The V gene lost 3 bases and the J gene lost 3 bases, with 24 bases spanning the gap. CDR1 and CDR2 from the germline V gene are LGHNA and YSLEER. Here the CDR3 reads CASSQSRGRATSGYEQYF. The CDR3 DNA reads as TGCGCCAGCAGCCAGTCCAGGGGAAGGGCTACGTCTGGCTACGAGCAGTACTTC.

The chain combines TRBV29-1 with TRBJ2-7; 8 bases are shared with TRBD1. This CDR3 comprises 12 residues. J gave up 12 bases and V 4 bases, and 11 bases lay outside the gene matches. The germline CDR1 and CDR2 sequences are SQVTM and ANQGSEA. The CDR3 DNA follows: TGCAGCGTTGGGGACAGGCTCGACAGGCGGTACTTC. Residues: CSVGDRLDRRYF.

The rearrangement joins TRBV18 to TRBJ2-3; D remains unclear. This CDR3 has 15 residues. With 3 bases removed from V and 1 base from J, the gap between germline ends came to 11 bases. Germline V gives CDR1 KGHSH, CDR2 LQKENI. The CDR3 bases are TGTGCCAGCTCACCTTCAGCGTTGGGCACAGATACGCAGTATTTT. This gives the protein CASSPSALGTDTQYF.

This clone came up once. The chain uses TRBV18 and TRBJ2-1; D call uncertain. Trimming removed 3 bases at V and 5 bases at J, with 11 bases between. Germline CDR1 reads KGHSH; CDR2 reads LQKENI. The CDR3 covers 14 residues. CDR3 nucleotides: TGTGCCAGCTCACCTACCCGCGGTCACAATGAGCAGTTCTTC. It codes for CASSPTRGHNEQFF.

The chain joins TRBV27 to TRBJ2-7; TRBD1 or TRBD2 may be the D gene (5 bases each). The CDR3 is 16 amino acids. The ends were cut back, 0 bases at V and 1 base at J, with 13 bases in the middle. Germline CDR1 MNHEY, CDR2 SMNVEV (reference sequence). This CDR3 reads CASSLSGPLASYEQYF. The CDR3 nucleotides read TGTGCCAGCAGTTTATCGGGGCCGTTAGCGTCCTACGAGCAGTACTTC.

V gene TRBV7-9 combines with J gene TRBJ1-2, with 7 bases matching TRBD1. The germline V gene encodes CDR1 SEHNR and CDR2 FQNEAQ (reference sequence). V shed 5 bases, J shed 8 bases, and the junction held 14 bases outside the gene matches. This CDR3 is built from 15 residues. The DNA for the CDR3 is TGTGCCAGCAGCGTAGGAACAGGGGCGCAAGAGGGCTACACCTTC. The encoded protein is CASSVGTGAQEGYTF.

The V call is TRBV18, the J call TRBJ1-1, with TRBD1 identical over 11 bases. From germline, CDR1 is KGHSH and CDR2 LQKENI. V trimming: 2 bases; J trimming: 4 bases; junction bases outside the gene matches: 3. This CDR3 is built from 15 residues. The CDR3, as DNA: TGTGCCAGCTCACCAACCGGGACAGGGGGCACTGAAGCTTTCTTT. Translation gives CASSPTGTGGTEAFF.

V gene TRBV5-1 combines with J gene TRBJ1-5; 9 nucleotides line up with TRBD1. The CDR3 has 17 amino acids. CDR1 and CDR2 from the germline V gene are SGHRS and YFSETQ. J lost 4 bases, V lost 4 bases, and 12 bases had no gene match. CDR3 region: CASSPDPLGTGNQPQHF. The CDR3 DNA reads TGCGCCAGCAGCCCGGACCCCCTAGGGACAGGGAATCAGCCCCAGCATTTT.

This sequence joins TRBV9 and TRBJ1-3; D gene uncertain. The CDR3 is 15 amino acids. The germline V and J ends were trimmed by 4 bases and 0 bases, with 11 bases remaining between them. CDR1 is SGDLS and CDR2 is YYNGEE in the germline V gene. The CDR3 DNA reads TGTGCCAGCAGCCCTAGCTTGGGCTCTGGAAACACCATATATTTT. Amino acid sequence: CASSPSLGSGNTIYF.

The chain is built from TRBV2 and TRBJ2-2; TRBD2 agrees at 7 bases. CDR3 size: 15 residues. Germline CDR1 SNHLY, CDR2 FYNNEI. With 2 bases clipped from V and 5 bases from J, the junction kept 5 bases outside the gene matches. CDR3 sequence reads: CASSEIQGGTGELFF. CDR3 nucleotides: TGTGCCAGCAGTGAAATCCAGGGAGGGACCGGGGAGCTGTTTTTT.

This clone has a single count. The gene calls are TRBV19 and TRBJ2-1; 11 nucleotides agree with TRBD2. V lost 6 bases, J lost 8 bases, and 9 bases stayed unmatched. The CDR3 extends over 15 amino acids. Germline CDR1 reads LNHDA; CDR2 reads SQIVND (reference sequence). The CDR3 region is CASRPTSGGGDEQFF. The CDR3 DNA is TGTGCCAGTAGGCCTACTAGCGGGGGAGGGGATGAGCAGTTCTTC. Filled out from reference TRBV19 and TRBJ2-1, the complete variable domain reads DGGITQSPKYLFRKEGQNVTLSCEQNLNHDAMYWYRQDPGQGLRLIYYSQIVNDFQKGDIAEGYSVSREKKESFPLTVTSAQKNPTAFYLCASRPTSGGGDEQFFGPGTRLTVL.

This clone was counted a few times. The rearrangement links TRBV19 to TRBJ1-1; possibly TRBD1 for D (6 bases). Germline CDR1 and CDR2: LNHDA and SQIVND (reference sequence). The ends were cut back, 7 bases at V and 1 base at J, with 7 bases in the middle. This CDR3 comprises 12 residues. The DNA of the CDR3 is TGTGCCAGTACCAGGGGGAACACTGAAGCTTTCTTT. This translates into CASTRGNTEAFF.

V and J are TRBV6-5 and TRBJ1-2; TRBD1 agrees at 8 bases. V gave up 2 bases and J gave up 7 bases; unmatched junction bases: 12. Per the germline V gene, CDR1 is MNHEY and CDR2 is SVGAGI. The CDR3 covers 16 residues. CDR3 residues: CASSYQTGVASRGYTF. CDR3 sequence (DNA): TGTGCCAGCAGTTACCAGACAGGGGTTGCATCGCGTGGCTACACCTTC.

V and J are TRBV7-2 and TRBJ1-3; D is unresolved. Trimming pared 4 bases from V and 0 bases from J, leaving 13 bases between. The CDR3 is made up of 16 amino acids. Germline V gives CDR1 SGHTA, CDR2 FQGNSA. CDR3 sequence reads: CASSYAFGSSGNTIYF. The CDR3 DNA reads TGTGCCAGCAGCTACGCCTTTGGGAGCTCTGGAAACACCATATATTTT.

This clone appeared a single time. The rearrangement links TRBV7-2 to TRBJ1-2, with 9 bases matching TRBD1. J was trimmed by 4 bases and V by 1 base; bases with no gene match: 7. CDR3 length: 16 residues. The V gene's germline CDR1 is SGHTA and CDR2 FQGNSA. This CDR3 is CASSLDRTGAVYGYTF. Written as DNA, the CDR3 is TGTGCCAGCAGCTTAGATAGGACAGGGGCCGTCTATGGCTACACCTTC.

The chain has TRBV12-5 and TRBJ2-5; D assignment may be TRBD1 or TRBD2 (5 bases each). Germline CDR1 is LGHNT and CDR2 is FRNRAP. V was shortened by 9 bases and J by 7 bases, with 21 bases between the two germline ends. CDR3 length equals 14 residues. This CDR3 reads CASARDDPEGTQYF. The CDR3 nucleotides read TGTGCTAGCGCAAGGGACGACCCGGAAGGGACCCAGTACTTC. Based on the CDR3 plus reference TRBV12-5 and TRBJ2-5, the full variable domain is DARVTQTPRHKVTEMGQEVTMRCQPILGHNTVFWYRQTMMQGLELLAYFRNRAPLDDSGMPKDRFSAEMPDATLATLKIQPSEPRDSAVYFCASARDDPEGTQYFGPGTRLLVL.

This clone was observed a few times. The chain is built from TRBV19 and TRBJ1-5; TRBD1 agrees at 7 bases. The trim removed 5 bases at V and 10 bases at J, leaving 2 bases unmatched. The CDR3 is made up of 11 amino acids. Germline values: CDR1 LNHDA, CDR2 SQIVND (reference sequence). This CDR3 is CASSHRGPQHF. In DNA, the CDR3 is TGTGCCAGTAGTCACAGGGGACCCCAGCATTTT.

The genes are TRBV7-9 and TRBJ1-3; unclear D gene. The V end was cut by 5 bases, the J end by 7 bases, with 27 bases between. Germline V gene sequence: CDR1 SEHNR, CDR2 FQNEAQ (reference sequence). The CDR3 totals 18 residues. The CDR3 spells CASSPPRGRESEWNTIYF. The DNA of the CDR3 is TGTGCCAGCAGCCCACCCCGAGGCAGAGAGAGCGAGTGGAACACCATATATTTT.

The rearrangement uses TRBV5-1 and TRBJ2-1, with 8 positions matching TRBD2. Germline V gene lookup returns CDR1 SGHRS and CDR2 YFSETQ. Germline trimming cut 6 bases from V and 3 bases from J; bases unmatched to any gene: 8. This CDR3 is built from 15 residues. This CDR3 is CASIDSGGRYNEQFF. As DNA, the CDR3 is TGCGCCAGCATCGACAGCGGGGGCCGCTACAATGAGCAGTTCTTC. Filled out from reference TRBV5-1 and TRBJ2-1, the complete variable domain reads KAGVTQTPRYLIKTRGQQVTLSCSPISGHRSVSWYQQTPGQGLQFLFEYFSETQRNKGNFPGRFSGRQFSNSRSEMNVSTLELGDSALYLCASIDSGGRYNEQFFGPGTRLTVL.

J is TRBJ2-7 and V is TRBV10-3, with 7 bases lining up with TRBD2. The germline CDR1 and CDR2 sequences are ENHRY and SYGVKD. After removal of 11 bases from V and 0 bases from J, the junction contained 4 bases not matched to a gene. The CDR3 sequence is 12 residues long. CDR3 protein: CASRGSSYEQYF. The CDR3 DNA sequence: TGTGCCTCGCGGGGGAGCTCCTACGAGCAGTACTTC.

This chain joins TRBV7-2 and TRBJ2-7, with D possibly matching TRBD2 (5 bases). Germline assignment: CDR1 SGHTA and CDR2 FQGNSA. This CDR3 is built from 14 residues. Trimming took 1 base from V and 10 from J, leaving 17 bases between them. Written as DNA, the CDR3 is TGTGCCAGCAGCTTAGATGAGGGCCACCCCGGCCAGTACTTC. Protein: CASSLDEGHPGQYF.

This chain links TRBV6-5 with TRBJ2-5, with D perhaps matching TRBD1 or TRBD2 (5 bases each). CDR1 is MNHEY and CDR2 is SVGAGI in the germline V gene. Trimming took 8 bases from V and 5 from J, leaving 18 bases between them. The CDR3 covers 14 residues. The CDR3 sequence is CASATGWDVETQYF. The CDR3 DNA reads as TGTGCCAGCGCCACGGGGTGGGACGTGGAGACCCAGTACTTC.

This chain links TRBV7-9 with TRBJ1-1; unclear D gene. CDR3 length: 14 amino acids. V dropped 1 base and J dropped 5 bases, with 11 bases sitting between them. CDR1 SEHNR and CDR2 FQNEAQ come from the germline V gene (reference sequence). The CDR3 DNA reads TGTGCCAGCAGCTTAGGATTAGGGAATACTGAAGCTTTCTTT. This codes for CASSLGLGNTEAFF.